This T cell receptor (beta chain) was documented in a study of T cells in Graves' hyperthyroidism and ophthalmopathy. The CDR3 is 17 residues long. Germline loops: CDR1 LGHDT, CDR2 YNNKEL (reference sequence). Between the trimmed V and J ends, which lost 1 base and 2 bases, there was a span of 18 bases. The study's findings and limits: Stable hyperthyroidism was separated from ophthalmopathy by a model based on 13 V-J features.

In its sample, this clonotype was seen many times. What it binds is not known. What was amplified from RNA transcripts were TCR beta CDR3 regions. In the first-round RT-PCR of the TCR CDR3, the HTBI primer set was used. MiXCR, run by TCRdb on the multiplex PCR reads, gives a single entry per CDR3 protein. The sample contains hundreds of thousands of distinct CDR3 sequences, under 15% of which appear only once. Sequenced: blood. The source of this sequence is a woman aged 25-40 years with Graves' hyperthyroidism. The V call is TRBV3-1, the J call TRBJ2-7; possible D gene TRBD1, 6 bases. CDR3 region: CASSQGLGLRGPYEQYF. In DNA form, the CDR3 reads TGTGCCAGCAGCCAAGGCTTGGGGCTCAGGGGTCCCTACGAGCAGTACTTC.